The sequence of this T cell receptor beta chain was determined in a study of PD-1 blockade in mismatch repair-deficient tumors. The CDR3 sequence is 13 residues long. CDR1 is KGHSH, CDR2 LQKENI, per germline. V lost 4 bases and J lost 3, with 9 bases in between. Mismatch repair deficiency was confirmed in all patients, by PCR or immunohistochemistry. TCRdb's copy holds only in-frame clones and misses some; the assay was immunoSEQ multiplex PCR. The sample includes about 35,000 clones, 80% of them seen just once. This material consisted of PBMCs, taken roughly 6 weeks after starting pembrolizumab. The source is an adult with mismatch repair-deficient cancer. The rearrangement links TRBV18 to TRBJ2-5; TRBD1 is a possible D gene (6 bases). The chain's CDR3 is CASSQRTEETQYF. The DNA of the CDR3 is TGTGCCAGCTCACAAAGGACAGAAGAGACCCAGTACTTC.